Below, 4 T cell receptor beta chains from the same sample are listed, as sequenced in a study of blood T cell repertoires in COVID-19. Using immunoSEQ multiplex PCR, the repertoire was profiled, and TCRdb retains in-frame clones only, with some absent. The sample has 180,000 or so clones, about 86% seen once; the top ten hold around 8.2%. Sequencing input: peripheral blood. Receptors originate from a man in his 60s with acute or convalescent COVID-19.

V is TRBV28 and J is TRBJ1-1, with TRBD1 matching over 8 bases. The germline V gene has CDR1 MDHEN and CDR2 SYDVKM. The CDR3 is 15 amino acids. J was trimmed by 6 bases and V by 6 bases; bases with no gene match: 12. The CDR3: CASSDRTGLFAEAFF. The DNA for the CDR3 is TGTGCCAGCAGCGATAGGACAGGGTTATTTGCTGAAGCTTTCTTT.

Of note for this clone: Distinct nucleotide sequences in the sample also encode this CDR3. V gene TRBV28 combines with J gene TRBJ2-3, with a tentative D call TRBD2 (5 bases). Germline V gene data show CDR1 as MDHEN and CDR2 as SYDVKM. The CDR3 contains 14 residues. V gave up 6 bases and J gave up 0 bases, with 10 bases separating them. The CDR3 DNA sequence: TGTGCCAGCAGCTCGAGGACTAGCACAGATACGCAGTATTTT. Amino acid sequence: CASSSRTSTDTQYF. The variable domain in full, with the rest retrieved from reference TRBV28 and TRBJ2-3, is DVKVTQSSRYLVKRTGEKVFLECVQDMDHENMFWYRQDPGLGLRLIYFSYDVKMKEKGDIPEGYSVSREKKERFSLILESASTNQTSMYLCASSSRTSTDTQYFGPGTRLTVL.

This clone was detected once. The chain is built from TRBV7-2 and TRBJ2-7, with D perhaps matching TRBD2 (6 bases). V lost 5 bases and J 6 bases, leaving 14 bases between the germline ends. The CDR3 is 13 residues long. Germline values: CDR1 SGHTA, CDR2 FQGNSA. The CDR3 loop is CASSPTGAREQYF. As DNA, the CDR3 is TGTGCCAGCAGCCCCACGGGAGCTCGCGAGCAGTACTTC.

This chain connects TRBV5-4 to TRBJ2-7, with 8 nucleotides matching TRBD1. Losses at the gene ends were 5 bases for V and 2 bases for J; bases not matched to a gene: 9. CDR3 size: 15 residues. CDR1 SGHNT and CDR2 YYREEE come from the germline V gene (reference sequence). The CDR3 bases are TGTGCCAGCAGTTTCGGGACAGGTGAAACCTACGAGCAGTACTTC. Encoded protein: CASSFGTGETYEQYF.